These 18 T cell receptor beta chains came from one sample sequenced in a study of spatial heterogeneity in lung cancer. Findings and caveats of the study: Counts of expanded alpha and beta TCRs within tumors tracked the tumor nonsynonymous mutation count.

As for time point: sample taken at primary tumor resection. What these receptors recognize is not known. Using its own MiXCR run on the 5' RACE reads, TCRdb lists one record per CDR3 protein. The data contain 15,000 or so distinct CDR3 sequences, about 4.8% of them seen just once; the ten biggest clones take up around 19%. Sample: lung tumor tissue, taken at surgery. The receptor set was obtained from a female donor with early-stage non-small cell lung cancer.

In its sample, this clonotype was seen many times. Because the library targeted alpha chains, this beta chain is an off-target read whose size means little. The J gene is TRBJ1-2, the V gene TRBV4-2; D may be TRBD1 (6 bases). V dropped 2 bases and J dropped 4 bases, with 14 bases sitting between them. CDR1 is LGHNA and CDR2 is YNFKEQ in the germline V gene. CDR3 length: 15 amino acids. This chain's CDR3 is CASSQIQSGAYGYTF. CDR3 bases: TGTGCCAGCAGCCAAATCCAATCAGGGGCCTATGGCTACACCTTC.

This clonotype came up many times. This beta chain turned up in a library designed for alpha chains; as an off-target read, its abundance says little. This CDR3 is CSAEDRGFTYGYTF. In nucleotides, the CDR3 is TGCAGTGCAGAGGACAGGGGCTTTACCTATGGCTACACCTTC. The chain recombines TRBV20-1 with TRBJ1-2, with TRBD1 matching 9 bases. The germline V gene has CDR1 DFQATT and CDR2 SNEGSKA (reference sequence). After removal of 6 bases from V and 4 bases from J, the junction contained 9 bases not matched to a gene. The CDR3 runs to 14 residues.

This clonotype counts as medium-sized (0.01 to 0.1%). Found in a library prepared for alpha chains, this beta chain is an off-target read, and its abundance has little meaning. J is TRBJ2-2 and V is TRBV29-1, with no clear D. V dropped 5 bases and J dropped 3 bases, with 10 bases sitting between them. In germline, CDR1 is SQVTM, CDR2 ANQGSEA. This CDR3 has 13 amino acids. In nucleotides, the CDR3 is TGCAGCGTTTTGTCAGGCTACACCGGGGAGCTGTTTTTT. It is translated as CSVLSGYTGELFF.

This clonotype was counted ten times or more. Little can be read into the size of this beta chain, an off-target read in a library designed for alpha chains. The CDR3 DNA follows: TGTGCCAGCAGCTTAGTGCAATACAATGAGCAGTTCTTC. Protein sequence: CASSLVQYNEQFF. The gene calls are TRBV7-2 and TRBJ2-1; D not certain. CDR1 is SGHTA, CDR2 FQGNSA, per germline. This CDR3 comprises 13 residues. V was trimmed by 1 base and J by 4 bases, leaving 5 bases between them.

This clonotype was counted at least ten times. For a library built for alpha chains, this beta chain is a stray read; little rests on its size. This chain joins TRBV11-2 and TRBJ2-7; D uncertain. The CDR3 extends over 15 amino acids. Trimming took 7 bases from V and 2 from J, leaving 18 bases between them. From germline, CDR1 is SGHAT and CDR2 FQNNGV. The CDR3 sequence: CASTSTPTMPYEQYF. The DNA for the CDR3 is TGTGCCAGCACCTCTACCCCCACGATGCCCTACGAGCAGTACTTC.

There are many counts of this clonotype. This beta chain is off target for a library built for alpha chains, so its abundance means little. The genes are TRBV20-1 and TRBJ1-1; 9 bases agree with TRBD1. This CDR3 is built from 14 residues. Germline CDR1 reads DFQATT; CDR2 reads SNEGSKA (reference sequence). The V and J ends lost 0 bases and 4 bases, in that order; junction bases with no gene match: 3. CDR3 residues: CSARDRGQGTEAFF. The CDR3 DNA reads as TGCAGTGCTAGAGATCGGGGACAGGGCACTGAAGCTTTCTTT.

This clonotype was picked up many times. Within a library made for alpha chains, this beta chain is off target, and its count is uninformative. CDR3 bases: TGCAGTGCTGAACGACTAGCGGGGGGTGGAGATACGCAGTATTTT. This gives the protein CSAERLAGGGDTQYF. The V and J genes are TRBV20-1 and TRBJ2-3; 13 bases align to TRBD2. This CDR3 has 15 residues. After removal of 5 bases from V and 5 bases from J, the junction contained 7 bases not matched to a gene. The germline V gene has CDR1 DFQATT and CDR2 SNEGSKA (reference sequence).

A note on this clonotype: This beta chain is a stray sequence in a library constructed for alpha chains; its clone size is not meaningful. This rearrangement joins TRBV9 to TRBJ2-7, with D unclear. The CDR3 length is 14 residues. In germline, CDR1 is SGDLS, CDR2 YYNGEE. The V and J ends lost 0 bases and 0 bases respectively, with 7 bases between them. As DNA, the CDR3 is TGTGCCAGCAGCGTAGACGTCGGCTCCTACGAGCAGTACTTC. Translation: CASSVDVGSYEQYF.

This clonotype was observed at least ten times. For a library built for alpha chains, this beta chain is a stray read; little rests on its size. The chain joins TRBV9 to TRBJ2-3; the D call may be TRBD1 or TRBD2 (5 bases each). Per germline, CDR1 SGDLS and CDR2 YYNGEE. The V gene lost 0 bases and the J gene lost 4 bases, with 12 bases spanning the gap. The CDR3 extends over 15 amino acids. CDR3 DNA sequence: TGTGCCAGCAGCGTAGAAGGCGTGGGGGCAGATACGCAGTATTTT. Protein product: CASSVEGVGADTQYF.

This clonotype is categorized as medium-sized. This beta chain was picked up by a library intended for alpha chains and is off target, so its count carries little meaning. The J gene is TRBJ1-6, the V gene TRBV21-1. TRBV21-1 is an annotated pseudogene. The CDR3 extends over 14 amino acids. CDR3 nucleotides: TGTGCCAGCAGCAAAGTAGGGAGGCATTCACCCCTCCACTTT. Translating it yields CASSKVGRHSPLHF.

This clonotype has a count of ten or more. The size of this beta chain means little, since it is a stray read in a library made for alpha chains. The chain has TRBV6-6 and TRBJ1-6, with unresolved D. Germline assignment: CDR1 MNHNY and CDR2 SVGAGI (reference sequence). Deletions cut 4 bases from V and 7 bases from J, with 11 bases between. The CDR3 covers 14 residues. DNA of the CDR3: TGTGCCAGCAGTTCCGATCGTGTAAATTCACCCCTCCACTTT. It yields the protein CASSSDRVNSPLHF.

At least ten counts were recorded for this clonotype. This beta chain is an off-target read within a library intended for alpha chains, so its frequency means little. The J gene is TRBJ2-3, the V gene TRBV12-3 or TRBV12-4; unclear D gene. V lost 4 bases and J lost 10, with 9 bases in between. The CDR3 contains 11 residues. The CDR3 DNA follows: TGTGCCAGCAGTTCTAGAGGCGCGCAGTATTTT. This encodes CASSSRGAQYF.

This clonotype was counted many times. This beta chain represents an off-target read in a library built for alpha chains; its size is of limited meaning. This chain joins TRBV7-6 and TRBJ2-1; D is perhaps TRBD2 (6 bases). CDR1 SGHVS and CDR2 FNYEAQ come from the germline V gene. The CDR3 spans 16 residues. V was cut by 5 bases and J by 5 bases, with 19 bases left in between. The CDR3 is CASSKNLAESNNEQFF. As DNA, the CDR3 is TGTGCCAGCAGCAAAAATTTAGCGGAATCAAACAATGAGCAGTTCTTC.

This clonotype was counted at least ten times. This beta chain slipped into a library made for alpha chains as a stray read, so its size is not meaningful. The CDR3 sequence is CASSFGTRKGNEQFF. For the CDR3, the DNA is TGTGCCAGCAGTTTTGGGACACGGAAGGGGAATGAGCAGTTCTTC. V is TRBV6-5 and J is TRBJ2-1, with D tentatively TRBD1 (6 bases). V was pared by 4 bases and J by 7 bases, with 17 bases between. The length of the CDR3 is 15 residues. Germline lookup yields CDR1 MNHEY and CDR2 SVGAGI.

This clonotype was observed many times. This beta chain was picked up by a library intended for alpha chains and is off target, so its count carries little meaning. This rearrangement joins TRBV7-2 to TRBJ1-1; weak D call: TRBD1 (6 bases). The CDR3 has 15 residues. V gave up 3 bases and J gave up 6 bases, with 17 bases separating them. CDR1 SGHTA and CDR2 FQGNSA come from the germline V gene. The CDR3 is CASSLGRGIGAEAFF. The CDR3 region has the DNA TGTGCCAGCAGCTTGGGCAGGGGAATTGGGGCTGAAGCTTTCTTT.

This clonotype was detected many times. A library made for alpha chains picked up this beta chain off target, so its size means little. The chain uses TRBV9 and TRBJ2-3; D not certain. Between the trimmed V and J ends, which lost 0 bases and 2 bases, there was a span of 10 bases. Germline lookup yields CDR1 SGDLS and CDR2 YYNGEE. The CDR3 runs 15 residues. In DNA, the CDR3 is TGTGCCAGCAGCGTAGGAGTTTGGCTCACAGATACGCAGTATTTT. Encoded protein: CASSVGVWLTDTQYF.

This clonotype was recorded many times. This beta chain appears as a stray read in a library generated for alpha chains; its size is not informative. V and J are TRBV4-1 and TRBJ1-2, with 10 bases matching TRBD1. Trimming took 1 base from V and 8 from J; bases not matched to a gene: 13. This CDR3 comprises 17 residues. Germline V gene lookup returns CDR1 MGHRA and CDR2 YSYEKL. The CDR3 reads CASSQAPGTGEFRGYTF. The CDR3, as DNA: TGCGCCAGCAGCCAAGCTCCAGGGACAGGGGAATTTCGAGGCTACACCTTC.

Regarding this clonotype: This beta chain is an off-target read within a library intended for alpha chains, so its frequency means little. The gene calls are TRBV12-3 or TRBV12-4 and TRBJ1-2; D call uncertain. This CDR3 contains 15 residues. With 6 bases removed from V and 0 bases from J, the gap between germline ends came to 14 bases. CDR3 sequence (DNA): TGTGCCAGCAGGCCTGACTCGGGAGCTAACTATGGCTACACCTTC. It specifies CASRPDSGANYGYTF.